This entry concerns a single T cell receptor (beta chain). This specimen comes from a study of blood T cell repertoires in COVID-19. The overall study: Sites in the United States, Italy and Spain provided acute and convalescent COVID-19 samples. In each case, the material was cDNA or gDNA derived from T cells, B-cell-depleted T cells, or PBMCs.

V was shortened by 2 bases and J by 8 bases, with 15 bases between the two germline ends. This CDR3 comprises 14 residues. Germline V lookup: CDR1 MNHEY, CDR2 SVGAGI. Original methodology: The assay estimated nucleated cells by amplifying reference gene primers. The repertoire was sequenced with immunoSEQ multiplex PCR; TCRdb's copy has only in-frame clones and lacks some. V and J calls and clone size are those listed in that table; D and trimming were worked out from the DNA. The repertoire holds some 100,000 clones, with less than 90% as singletons. The V and J genes are TRBV6-5 and TRBJ1-1; perhaps TRBD1 as D (6 bases). The source of this sequence is a woman aged 55-69 years with acute or convalescent COVID-19. Sequencing used peripheral blood. The CDR3 reads CASSYLTGGREAFF. Written as DNA, the CDR3 is TGTGCCAGCAGTTACCTGACAGGTGGTAGGGAAGCTTTCTTT.